This paragraph covers one T cell receptor (beta chain) sequence. Individuals aged 18 to 89 years were recruited from around 22 US areas. The sample belongs to a study of blood T cell repertoires in COVID-19. Whole-study context: PBMCs, B-cell-depleted T cells, or T cells were the source of the cDNA or gDNA that made up the material.

The V gene's germline CDR1 is SGDLS and CDR2 YYNGEE. The V segment lost 7 bases and the J segment 1 base; nucleotides outside the gene matches: 6. This CDR3 spans 14 amino acids. Authors' methods: Reference gene primer amplification gave nucleated cell count estimates. Some clones are missing from TCRdb's copy, which holds only in-frame ones; the method was immunoSEQ multiplex PCR. That table gives V, J and clone size, and the DNA gave D and trimming. Of some 120,000 clones in the sample, roughly 87% are singletons; the top ten hold 18%. Source material: PBMCs or T cells enriched from blood (not recorded which). The clonotype was recovered from a man younger than 45 who had recovered from COVID-19. J is TRBJ2-5 and V is TRBV9; TRBD2 matches at 8 bases. The CDR3 region is CASGRGGVQETQYF. The CDR3 bases are TGTGCCAGCGGTCGGGGGGGAGTCCAAGAGACCCAGTACTTC.